Included here is one T cell receptor (beta chain) sequence, with context. This clonotype showed up just a few times. Its antigen remains unidentified. Base qualities are not provided; no much larger clone lies one nucleotide away. This specimen belongs to a study of T cells after yellow fever vaccination (dated by TCRdb to between 2018 and 2021). Regarding the research as a whole: Libraries from fractions with low cell numbers were prepared with the SMART-Seq v4 Ultra Low Input RNA kit. To follow T-cell clones before and after primary and booster YFV17D yellow fever vaccination, bulk TCR alpha and beta repertoires were sequenced over time. Two healthy male donors, one aged 18 to 30 and one aged 30 to 39 years, were included in the cohort. Blood was collected at multiple timepoints before and after primary and secondary immunization, and bulk PBMC replicates and cell subsets were isolated. The investigation overall reported the following: The secondary T-cell response was found to be weaker but faster than the primary response, with a peak reached on day 5 rather than on day 15. Most clones expanded after primary vaccination were re-detected after the booster (almost 97% of CD4 and around 88% of CD8), suggesting broad memory maintenance. A small share of clonotypes occurred in both CD4 and CD8 compartments, likely arising from convergent recombination. Computational filtering was needed because FACS-sorted repertoires could contain abundant contaminating clonotypes from the bulk population. Because the study included only a couple of donors, the extent to which the findings can be generalized is limited.

From cysteine to phenylalanine, the CDR3 is 17 amino acids long. Only the CDR3 region is kept as DNA, spanning 51 bases read in frame from base 1. In the germline V gene, CDR1 corresponds to SGHRS and CDR2 to YFSETQ. Trimming removed 7 bases from V and 4 bases from J, leaving 24 bases between the germline ends. Read against the paper, the sample's treatment or condition label means: live attenuated yellow fever vaccine strain. At every blood-draw timepoint, two biological replicates of bulk PBMCs were collected. PBMCs were isolated from peripheral blood using a standard Ficoll-Paque protocol. RNA was extracted with TriZol from bulk PBMCs, CD4 and CD8 fractions, and dextramer-positive and dextramer-negative fractions. TCR cDNA was made using 5'RACE template switching, a step that added a universal primer site and unique molecular identifiers. Priming for cDNA synthesis came from both the TCR alpha and TCR beta constant segments. Two PCR steps were used to amplify libraries, with sample barcodes and sequencing adapters being added in the second step. Sequencing of the libraries was done on either Illumina HiSeq 2500 (2x100 bp) or NovaSeq (2x150 bp). In the original analysis: MIGEC handled demultiplexing of reads and collapsing into UMI consensus sequences, while MiXCR performed V(D)J alignment. Clonotypes responding to the vaccine were identified with edgeR on replicate PBMC samples, with the criteria of FDR below 0.01 and a log2 fold change above 5 up to day 15. Each bulk clonotype was labeled CD4 or CD8 based on which sequenced repertoire, CD4 or CD8, contained the clonotype at higher abundance. In-frame beta chains were kept once TCRdb had trimmed the public reads at Q25 with fastp and called clones with MiXCR. Each record represents a unique CDR3 protein, reported with the most common genes and DNA among its rows. TCRdb's processing, not the study's, gives the V and J calls here. The sample table lists 300,000 or so distinct CDR3 sequences, around 6.8% of them with a count of one. Together, the top ten hold roughly 19% of the sample.

The chain uses TRBV5-1 and TRBJ1-5; the D gene is not confidently resolved. This TCR was recovered from a man aged 18 to 30 who received the YFV17D yellow fever vaccine. Sample: PBMCs, taken roughly 45 days after the first yellow fever vaccination. In nucleotide form, the sequence is TGCGCCAGCCGACCCCCTGGATCTGTCCCTAGAAATCAGCCCCAGCATTTT. The resulting protein is CASRPPGSVPRNQPQHF.